These 32 T cell receptor beta chains originate from one sample sequenced in a study of beta chain features in type 1 diabetes listed by TCRdb under 2018. General study outcomes and caveats: In all four CD4+ subsets, TCRB CDR3 length was moderately but significantly shorter in type 1 diabetes patients.

For these TCRs, the target antigens are not known. To prepare the library, the immunoSEQ multiplex PCR assay was applied. The entire isolated RNA was reverse transcribed using the High Capacity cDNA Reverse Transcription Kit, and thus expressed TCRB transcripts were sequenced. Here the immuneACCESS table is served through TCRdb, limited to in-frame sequences with V and J called. Missing clones are a known gap in these copies; in checked studies unresolved V genes cover under half, and the rest lacks a known reason. The sample contains roughly 70,000 clones, around 49% of them found a single time. The ten largest clonotypes hold around 0.7% of the sample. The sample was central memory CD4+ T cells from blood. The receptors were gathered from a man in his thirties or forties with type 1 diabetes.

The V gene is TRBV19, the J gene TRBJ2-5; D perhaps matches TRBD2 (6 bases). The V end was cut by 1 base, the J end by 4 bases, with 10 bases between. Germline V gene sequence: CDR1 LNHDA, CDR2 SQIVND (reference sequence). This CDR3 has 14 amino acids. Written as DNA, the CDR3 is TGTGCCAGTAGTATAGGGGGCGGGATAGAGACCCAGTACTTC. Translated: CASSIGGGIETQYF.

CDR3 protein: CASSRQGWNEKLFF. For the CDR3, the DNA is TGTGCCAGCAGCCGACAGGGTTGGAATGAAAAACTGTTTTTT. The chain couples TRBV6-5 to TRBJ1-4; 7 nucleotides match TRBD1. The CDR3 is 14 residues long. CDR1 is MNHEY and CDR2 is SVGAGI in the germline V gene. V shed 6 bases and J 5 bases; nucleotides not matched to a gene: 6.

The J gene is TRBJ1-6, the V gene TRBV10-3; a weak D match, TRBD1 (6 bases). The germline V gene has CDR1 ENHRY and CDR2 SYGVKD. V lost 0 bases to trimming and J lost 0 bases, with 15 bases between them. The CDR3 covers 19 residues. Written as DNA, the CDR3 is TGTGCCATCAGTGAGTCAAGGGGGAGCCGAAGCTCCTATAATTCACCCCTCCACTTT. Translation: CAISESRGSRSSYNSPLHF.

DNA of the CDR3: TGTGCCAGCACCGAGTCCAGGGAAGATGGCTACACCTTC. This encodes CASTESREDGYTF. The chain employs TRBV2 and TRBJ1-2, with D tentatively TRBD1 (5 bases). There are 13 residues in the CDR3. Trimming left V 7 bases short and J 6 bases short, with 15 bases between. In germline, CDR1 is SNHLY, CDR2 FYNNEI. The full variable domain, rest sourced from reference TRBV2 and TRBJ1-2, is EPEVTQTPSHQVTQMGQEVILRCVPISNHLYFYWYRQILGQKVEFLVSFYNNEISEKSEIFDDQFSVERPDGSNFTLKIRSTKLEDSAMYFCASTESREDGYTFGSGTRLTVV.

V is TRBV12-5 and J is TRBJ2-7, with TRBD1 matching over 8 bases. Trimming removed 5 bases from V and 3 bases from J; junction bases left unmatched: 12. The germline gives CDR1 LGHNT, CDR2 FRNRAP. This CDR3 contains 16 residues. The CDR3 is CASGVRQGTAGYEQYF. In nucleotides, the CDR3 is TGTGCTAGTGGTGTAAGACAGGGGACGGCGGGCTACGAGCAGTACTTC.

The chain employs TRBV7-6 and TRBJ2-2; perhaps TRBD2 as D (6 bases). The CDR3 contains 14 residues. Germline V gene lookup returns CDR1 SGHVS and CDR2 FNYEAQ. With 6 bases removed from V and 4 bases from J, the gap between germline ends came to 12 bases. As DNA, the CDR3 is TGTGCCAGCAGACGACTAGTCGGCACCGGGGAGCTGTTTTTT. This sequence encodes CASRRLVGTGELFF.

The rearrangement joins TRBV5-4 to TRBJ2-7; 11 nucleotides line up with TRBD1. CDR1 SGHNT and CDR2 YYREEE come from the germline V gene (reference sequence). The CDR3 is made up of 14 amino acids. J gave up 6 bases and V 4 bases, and 6 bases lay outside the gene matches. Written as DNA, the CDR3 is TGTGCCAGCAGCAAGCCGGGACAGGGGGTCGAGCAGTACTTC. Translating gives CASSKPGQGVEQYF.

This clone has only a few counts. This rearrangement joins TRBV29-1 to TRBJ1-2; TRBD1 is a possible D gene (6 bases). V dropped 1 base and J dropped 4 bases, with 10 bases sitting between them. The CDR3 is 13 amino acids. CDR1 is SQVTM and CDR2 is ANQGSEA in the germline V gene. CDR3 loop: CSVEGTGLYGYTF. The CDR3, as DNA: TGCAGCGTTGAAGGAACAGGGCTCTATGGCTACACCTTC.

This chain uses TRBV28 with TRBJ2-1, with D tentatively TRBD2 (6 bases). This CDR3 contains 14 residues. Trimming shortened V by 8 bases and J by 9 bases, and 20 bases separated the two germline ends. CDR1 and CDR2 (germline): MDHEN, SYDVKM. The CDR3 DNA reads TGTGCCAGCGCGCCGGGGGTAGGGTATATTGAGCAGTTCTTC. Translating gives CASAPGVGYIEQFF.

Only a few counts were recorded for this clone. This chain links TRBV11-3 with TRBJ1-1; the D gene is possibly TRBD1 (5 bases). The CDR3 spans 13 residues. CDR1 SGHNT and CDR2 YENEEA come from the germline V gene. The V and J ends lost 3 bases and 5 bases respectively, with 10 bases between them. CDR3 sequence (DNA): TGTGCCAGCAGCTTCTCGGGGGGGACTGAAGCTTTCTTT. Its protein product is CASSFSGGTEAFF.

J is TRBJ1-6 and V is TRBV7-9; 8 bases agree with TRBD1. The J segment lost 3 bases and the V segment lost 5 bases, leaving 9 bases of the junction unmatched. Germline V gives CDR1 SEHNR, CDR2 FQNEAQ (reference sequence). CDR3 length equals 17 residues. The CDR3 nucleotides are TGTGCCAGCAGCCCACCGGGACAGGCCTTCTATAATTCACCCCTCCACTTT. As protein: CASSPPGQAFYNSPLHF.

Worth noting for this clone: Other DNA sequences in the sample encode the same CDR3. The genes are TRBV4-2 and TRBJ2-5; 8 nucleotides line up with TRBD2. CDR1 and CDR2 from the germline V gene are LGHNA and YNFKEQ. V gave up 0 bases and J gave up 5 bases; unmatched junction bases: 5. This CDR3 is 15 amino acids long. The CDR3: CASSQDPSGGETQYF. Written as DNA, the CDR3 is TGTGCCAGCAGCCAAGATCCTTCGGGAGGGGAGACCCAGTACTTC.

The chain employs TRBV7-2 and TRBJ2-5, with TRBD2 matching over 10 bases. Germline loops: CDR1 SGHTA, CDR2 FQGNSA. CDR3 length: 15 residues. Trimming cost V 3 bases and J 2 bases; bases outside gene matches: 3. The CDR3 bases are TGTGCCAGCAGCTTTAGCGGGGGGACACAAGAGACCCAGTACTTC. Its protein product is CASSFSGGTQETQYF.

The chain links TRBV5-1 to TRBJ2-1; D is uncertain. CDR3 length: 14 amino acids. Trimming removed 1 base at V and 5 bases at J, with 10 bases between. Germline assignment: CDR1 SGHRS and CDR2 YFSETQ. The CDR3 DNA reads TGCGCCAGCAGCTTGCGCGTCGCGGACAATGAGCAGTTCTTC. Encoded protein: CASSLRVADNEQFF.

The gene calls are TRBV5-6 and TRBJ2-7; TRBD2 agrees at 8 bases. The V and J ends lost 0 bases and 2 bases, in that order; junction bases with no gene match: 4. CDR3 length: 15 amino acids. Germline V CDR1 and CDR2: SGHDT, YYEEEE. The CDR3 region is CASSLVAGGAYEQYF. The CDR3 DNA follows: TGTGCCAGCAGCTTGGTTGCGGGAGGAGCCTACGAGCAGTACTTC.

This clone was seen a handful of times. The chain uses TRBV5-4 and TRBJ2-5; 9 positions match TRBD2. The germline V gene has CDR1 SGHNT and CDR2 YYREEE (reference sequence). V shed 2 bases, J shed 2 bases, and the junction held 4 bases outside the gene matches. The CDR3 contains 15 residues. CDR3 sequence reads: CASSFTSGSQETQYF. The CDR3 DNA sequence: TGTGCCAGCAGCTTCACTAGCGGGTCACAAGAGACCCAGTACTTC.

The rearrangement joins TRBV5-4 to TRBJ2-7; no definite D call. Looked up from germline, CDR1 is SGHNT and CDR2 is YYREEE (reference sequence). The CDR3 spans 13 residues. Trimming shortened V by 0 bases and J by 11 bases, and 15 bases separated the two germline ends. The chain's CDR3 is CASSLDNFRSEYF. DNA for the CDR3: TGTGCCAGCAGCTTGGATAATTTCCGATCGGAGTACTTC.

This clone was observed a few times. The chain recombines TRBV5-1 with TRBJ2-1; a possible D gene is TRBD2 (6 bases). Trimming shortened V by 4 bases and J by 0 bases, and 20 bases separated the two germline ends. Germline V gives CDR1 SGHRS, CDR2 YFSETQ. This CDR3 comprises 18 residues. Here the CDR3 DNA reads TGCGCCAGCAGCGACAACAACCTCGCGACTAGCTCCTACAATGAGCAGTTCTTC. This gives the protein CASSDNNLATSSYNEQFF.

The rearrangement joins TRBV11-2 to TRBJ2-3; a possible D gene is TRBD1 (5 bases). This CDR3 has 13 residues. The V end lost 0 bases, the J end lost 5 bases, and 6 bases lay between the germline ends. Germline V gene sequence: CDR1 SGHAT, CDR2 FQNNGV. CDR3 residues: CASSLDQGDTQYF. In DNA form, the CDR3 reads TGTGCCAGCAGCTTAGATCAGGGAGATACGCAGTATTTT.

The V and J genes are TRBV9 and TRBJ2-7; the D gene is possibly TRBD2 (5 bases). CDR3 length: 14 residues. Looked up from germline, CDR1 is SGDLS and CDR2 is YYNGEE. V lost 4 bases, J lost 1 base, and 12 bases lay in between. As DNA, the CDR3 is TGTGCCAGCAGCTCTACGGGATCATCCTACGAGCAGTACTTC. This codes for CASSSTGSSYEQYF.

V is TRBV7-2 and J is TRBJ2-5, with 8 bases identical to TRBD1. The last part of the DNA fits TRBJ2-7 better; the J call may be wrong. Germline assignment: CDR1 SGHTA and CDR2 FQGNSA. This CDR3 contains 14 residues. The CDR3 bases are TGTGCCAGCAGCCGGACAGGGCCTTCCTACGAGCAGTACTTC. Its protein is CASSRTGPSYEQYF.

Regarding this clone: It differs at one base from a far larger clone, so likely a read error. This sequence joins TRBV29-1 and TRBJ2-7; 9 nucleotides match TRBD1. The CDR3 is made up of 13 amino acids. With 4 bases clipped from V and 9 bases from J, the junction kept 10 bases outside the gene matches. Germline values: CDR1 SQVTM, CDR2 ANQGSEA. The CDR3 spells CSVATGQGHVQYF. Here the CDR3 DNA reads TGCAGCGTTGCAACGGGACAGGGCCACGTGCAGTACTTC.

The chain has TRBV7-9 and TRBJ2-1; 11 bases are shared with TRBD2. The germline CDR1 and CDR2 sequences are SEHNR and FQNEAQ (reference sequence). The J segment lost 10 bases and the V segment lost 1 base, leaving 6 bases of the junction unmatched. This CDR3 is built from 15 residues. This CDR3 reads CASSLDSGRAKEQFF. CDR3 coding DNA: TGTGCCAGCAGCTTAGATAGCGGGAGGGCCAAAGAGCAGTTCTTC.

In DNA form, the CDR3 reads TGTGCCAGCACCGGGACAGTAGCCAAAAACATTCAGTACTTC. Amino acids: CASTGTVAKNIQYF. The gene calls are TRBV6-6 and TRBJ2-4; 7 positions agree with TRBD1. Germline V gene lookup returns CDR1 MNHNY and CDR2 SVGAGI (reference sequence). The V gene end was trimmed by 7 bases and the J gene end by 0 bases; junction bases not matched to a gene: 3. The CDR3 loop spans 14 amino acids.

This sequence joins TRBV7-2 and TRBJ2-7; D gene ambiguous. The V and J ends lost 0 bases and 4 bases respectively, with 7 bases between them. In germline, CDR1 is SGHTA, CDR2 FQGNSA. This CDR3 contains 13 residues. CDR3 protein: CASSLAAAYEQYF. Written as DNA, the CDR3 is TGTGCCAGCAGCTTAGCCGCCGCGTACGAGCAGTACTTC.

The chain joins TRBV5-1 to TRBJ2-7; 7 bases fit TRBD2. J was trimmed by 3 bases and V by 1 base; bases with no gene match: 7. The CDR3 spans 15 residues. Germline V gives CDR1 SGHRS, CDR2 YFSETQ. The CDR3 sequence: CASSLSGERGYEQYF. For the CDR3, the DNA is TGCGCCAGCAGCTTGAGCGGGGAGAGGGGCTACGAGCAGTACTTC.

This rearrangement joins TRBV11-2 to TRBJ2-1; possibly TRBD1 for D (6 bases). The germline CDR1 and CDR2 sequences are SGHAT and FQNNGV. V gave up 6 bases and J gave up 0 bases, with 12 bases separating them. CDR3 length equals 15 residues. The chain's CDR3 is CASSWTDSSYNEQFF. CDR3 DNA: TGTGCCAGCAGTTGGACAGATAGCTCCTACAATGAGCAGTTCTTC.

V is TRBV15 and J is TRBJ2-3; TRBD2 aligns across 9 bases. The germline V gene has CDR1 LNHNV and CDR2 YYDKDF (reference sequence). V shed 3 bases, J shed 0 bases, and the junction held 4 bases outside the gene matches. The CDR3 contains 16 residues. The CDR3 coding sequence is TGTGCCACCAGCAGCAACCTAGCGGGGAGCACAGATACGCAGTATTTT. Translation gives CATSSNLAGSTDTQYF.

The table lists this clone with a few counts. This sequence joins TRBV7-2 and TRBJ2-7, with D possibly TRBD1 on 6 matching bases. The CDR3 is made up of 13 amino acids. Looked up from germline, CDR1 is SGHTA and CDR2 is FQGNSA. Trimming took 5 bases from V and 9 from J, leaving 17 bases between them. CDR3 region: CASSTQTGELQYF. In DNA form, the CDR3 reads TGTGCCAGCAGCACCCAGACAGGAGAATTGCAGTACTTC.

The CDR3 sequence: CSVQRSGEQFF. The CDR3 DNA follows: TGCAGTGTCCAGCGCTCCGGTGAGCAGTTCTTC. The chain is built from TRBV20-1 and TRBJ2-1; D gene unclear. CDR3 size: 11 residues. Germline lookup yields CDR1 DFQATT and CDR2 SNEGSKA (reference sequence). Trimming took off 7 bases at V and 9 bases at J, with 13 bases between the two ends.

The CDR3, as DNA: TGCGCCAGCAGCCGCGGACAGGGAAACACTGAAGCTTTCTTT. Protein product: CASSRGQGNTEAFF. This rearrangement joins TRBV5-1 to TRBJ1-1; 8 bases are shared with TRBD1. The CDR3 has 14 amino acids. Trimming cost V 4 bases and J 2 bases; bases outside gene matches: 4. Germline CDR1 SGHRS, CDR2 YFSETQ.

The chain links TRBV19 to TRBJ2-3, with TRBD2 matching over 11 bases. Looked up from germline, CDR1 is LNHDA and CDR2 is SQIVND (reference sequence). Unmatched junction bases numbered 7, after V lost 5 bases and J lost 6 bases. There are 15 residues in the CDR3. The CDR3 spells CASSAETSGMDTQYF. The CDR3 DNA reads as TGTGCCAGTAGTGCCGAGACTAGCGGGATGGATACGCAGTATTTT.